This TCR beta chain is drawn from a study of blood T cell repertoires in COVID-19. Study information: From the United States, Italy and Spain came samples of acute and convalescent COVID-19. The cDNA or gDNA used as material had been derived from T cells, B-cell-depleted T cells, or PBMCs.

This clone was observed once. Trimming at V came to 3 bases and at J to 7 bases, leaving 11 bases not matched to a gene. Germline CDR1 is ENHRY and CDR2 is SYGVKD. CDR3 length equals 16 residues. Original processing notes: Cell counts per sample came from amplifying reference gene primers. Only in-frame clones appear in the TCRdb table, and some are missing; sequencing was by immunoSEQ multiplex PCR. V, J and clone size were drawn from that table, and D and trimming were deduced from the DNA. The data show about 530,000 clones, with around 90% seen just once and 7.8% held by the top ten. Patients in Seattle were enrolled during active infection, then followed longitudinally.

This TCR was sampled from a woman aged 45-60 years with COVID-19, enrolled during active disease. Sequenced material: peripheral blood. The J gene is TRBJ2-3, the V gene TRBV10-3; 9 bases map to TRBD1. CDR3 loop: CAISDGGTGKGYTQYF. The CDR3 DNA sequence: TGTGCCATCAGTGACGGGGGGACAGGGAAGGGATATACGCAGTATTTT.